The 24 T cell receptor beta chains below were found in one sample sequenced in a study of PD-1 blockade in classical Hodgkin lymphoma. As to time point: cycle 4 day 1 (C4D1), after less than 7 weeks of nivolumab. All trial patients relapsed after autologous stem cell transplantation. Isolated CD8+ T cells were derived from thawed PBMCs through magnetic negative selection. Only in-frame clones appear in the TCRdb table, and some are missing; sequencing was by immunoSEQ multiplex PCR. The sample shows 15,000 to 20,000 clones, about nine tenths of them seen only once. Sequenced material: CD8+ T cells from blood, taken before the fourth cycle of nivolumab. The receptors originated from a human donor with classical Hodgkin lymphoma.

The genes are TRBV7-8 and TRBJ2-7; 10 bases fit TRBD1. The CDR3 runs to 14 residues. J gave up 4 bases and V 5 bases, and 5 bases lay outside the gene matches. Germline V gene sequence: CDR1 SGHVS, CDR2 FQNEAQ. CDR3 region: CASSAGTGAYEQYF. The DNA of the CDR3 is TGTGCCAGCAGCGCCGGGACAGGGGCGTACGAGCAGTACTTC.

This chain links TRBV9 with TRBJ2-6; D gene uncertain. Looked up from germline, CDR1 is SGDLS and CDR2 is YYNGEE. This CDR3 comprises 14 residues. The V end lost 0 bases, the J end lost 1 base, and 2 bases lay between the germline ends. The CDR3 reads CASSVGSGANVLTF. CDR3 nucleotides: TGTGCCAGCAGCGTAGGATCTGGGGCCAACGTCCTGACTTTC.

The chain carries TRBV2 and TRBJ2-1; D remains unclear. Trimming removed 10 bases from V and 1 base from J, with 8 bases in between. The CDR3 is 12 residues long. CDR1 is SNHLY, CDR2 FYNNEI, per germline. The CDR3 region has the DNA TGTGCCATGTCCACTTCCTACAATGAGCAGTTCTTC. Protein sequence: CAMSTSYNEQFF.

The V call is TRBV2, the J call TRBJ1-5; no clear D. The CDR3 consists of 14 residues. Trimming left V 3 bases short and J 6 bases short, with 12 bases between. CDR1 is SNHLY and CDR2 is FYNNEI in the germline V gene. In nucleotides, the CDR3 is TGTGCCAGCAGTGACTACCGGTTGCCTCAGCCCCAGCATTTT. This codes for CASSDYRLPQPQHF.

The chain uses TRBV6-6 and TRBJ2-1; D remains ambiguous. Germline CDR1 reads MNHNY; CDR2 reads SVGAGI (reference sequence). There are 16 residues in the CDR3. Trimming pared 0 bases from V and 0 bases from J, leaving 9 bases between. CDR3 in amino acids: CASSYSAALSYNEQFF. The CDR3, as DNA: TGTGCCAGCAGTTACTCCGCGGCCCTCTCCTACAATGAGCAGTTCTTC.

The CDR3, as DNA: TGTGCCAGCAACTGGGGTAGGAACACTGAAGCTTTCTTT. Its protein is CASNWGRNTEAFF. The rearrangement joins TRBV25-1 to TRBJ1-1; D unresolved. Trimming pared 7 bases from V and 1 base from J, leaving 10 bases between. CDR1 is MGHDK and CDR2 is SYGVNS in the germline V gene. CDR3 size: 13 residues.

The chain has TRBV6-1 and TRBJ1-1; D is perhaps TRBD1 (5 bases). Trimming took 2 bases from V and 10 from J, leaving 20 bases between them. The CDR3 is made up of 15 amino acids. Germline CDR1 MNHNS, CDR2 SASEGT. DNA for the CDR3: TGTGCCAGCAGTGAATACAGGAATGGGGCTCTGATAGCTTTCTTT. Encoded protein: CASSEYRNGALIAFF.

The CDR3 protein is CAWLLRTGGPNTEAFF. CDR3 coding DNA: TGTGCCTGGCTCCTCCGGACAGGGGGACCGAACACTGAAGCTTTCTTT. The chain carries TRBV30 and TRBJ1-1; 10 nucleotides match TRBD1. J was trimmed by 1 base and V by 5 bases; bases with no gene match: 10. The CDR3 covers 16 residues. Germline CDR1 is GTSNPN and CDR2 is SVGIG (reference sequence).

The V gene is TRBV2, the J gene TRBJ1-6; a weak D match, TRBD1 (5 bases). Germline loops: CDR1 SNHLY, CDR2 FYNNEI. The CDR3 is 17 amino acids. V was cut by 3 bases and J by 0 bases, with 12 bases left in between. The CDR3: CASSDMDTRSYNSPLHF. The CDR3, as DNA: TGTGCCAGCAGTGATATGGACACTCGCTCCTATAATTCACCCCTCCACTTT.

The chain recombines TRBV2 with TRBJ2-1, with 8 bases matching TRBD2. The CDR3 is 14 residues long. From germline, CDR1 is SNHLY and CDR2 FYNNEI. Germline trimming cut 8 bases from V and 0 bases from J; bases unmatched to any gene: 3. This CDR3 is CASQRENSYNEQFF. CDR3 nucleotide sequence: TGTGCCAGCCAGCGGGAGAACTCCTACAATGAGCAGTTCTTC.

This clone was picked up one time. The CDR3: CASSLAGSPVRANTEAFF. For the CDR3, the DNA is TGTGCCAGCAGCTTAGCTGGTTCCCCCGTAAGGGCGAACACTGAAGCTTTCTTT. The chain is built from TRBV7-2 and TRBJ1-1, with D unclear. The CDR3 totals 18 residues. V was cut by 0 bases and J by 1 base, with 18 bases left in between. The V gene's germline CDR1 is SGHTA and CDR2 FQGNSA.

This chain links TRBV27 with TRBJ2-4, with 10 bases that match TRBD2. Germline V gene sequence: CDR1 MNHEY, CDR2 SMNVEV (reference sequence). After removal of 3 bases from V and 0 bases from J, the junction contained 14 bases not matched to a gene. CDR3 length: 20 residues. CDR3 sequence (DNA): TGTGCCAGCAGTTTTGGCCTAGCGGGAGAGGGCCGACTAGCCAAAAACATTCAGTACTTC. This translates into CASSFGLAGEGRLAKNIQYF.

A word on this clone: An end of the junction differs from the germline gene, which may be a read error. The chain has TRBV2 and TRBJ1-1, with D unclear. Germline-derived CDR1 and CDR2 are SNHLY and FYNNEI. This CDR3 has 17 residues. CDR3 loop: CASPLLGSSQVNIEAFF. The CDR3 bases are TGTGCCAGCCCCCTCCTAGGATCAAGTCAGGTGAACATTGAAGCTTTCTTT.

The genes are TRBV28 and TRBJ2-1; D gene ambiguous. This CDR3 is 14 amino acids long. The germline V gene has CDR1 MDHEN and CDR2 SYDVKM. V gave up 2 bases and J gave up 6 bases, with 11 bases separating them. The CDR3 DNA follows: TGTGCCAGCAGTTTAGATGTAAATGCCAATGAGCAGTTCTTC. Its translation: CASSLDVNANEQFF.

The V gene is TRBV30, the J gene TRBJ2-5, with a tentative D call TRBD2 (5 bases). Germline V gives CDR1 GTSNPN, CDR2 SVGIG (reference sequence). V was pared by 6 bases and J by 2 bases, with 19 bases between. This CDR3 region has 15 residues. The CDR3 coding sequence is TGTGCCTGTAGCGCCCTGGTGACATCACAAGAGACCCAGTACTTC. This encodes CACSALVTSQETQYF.

This sequence joins TRBV2 and TRBJ2-7; no clear D. Trimming took off 6 bases at V and 4 bases at J, with 4 bases between the two ends. The V gene's germline CDR1 is SNHLY and CDR2 FYNNEI. CDR3 length: 10 residues. DNA for the CDR3: TGTGCCAGCAGGGGGTACGAGCAGTACTTC. Residues: CASRGYEQYF. The whole variable domain, remainder taken from reference TRBV2 and TRBJ2-7, is EPEVTQTPSHQVTQMGQEVILRCVPISNHLYFYWYRQILGQKVEFLVSFYNNEISEKSEIFDDQFSVERPDGSNFTLKIRSTKLEDSAMYFCASRGYEQYFGPGTRLTVT.

This rearrangement joins TRBV10-3 to TRBJ2-7, with TRBD1 identical over 7 bases. Germline V gene sequence: CDR1 ENHRY, CDR2 SYGVKD. V shed 2 bases and J 6 bases; nucleotides not matched to a gene: 10. The CDR3 runs to 15 residues. The CDR3 here is CAISEALRQGGEQYF. The CDR3 region has the DNA TGTGCCATCAGTGAGGCTTTGCGACAGGGCGGCGAGCAGTACTTC.

This chain links TRBV2 with TRBJ2-7, with D possibly matching TRBD1 (6 bases). The germline V gene encodes CDR1 SNHLY and CDR2 FYNNEI. The CDR3 covers 15 residues. V was cut by 3 bases and J by 2 bases, with 14 bases left in between. The CDR3 reads CASSEGVGQAYEQYF. The CDR3 DNA reads as TGTGCCAGCAGTGAGGGGGTGGGACAAGCCTACGAGCAGTACTTC.

The chain employs TRBV11-2 and TRBJ1-4, with a weak D call TRBD1 (6 bases). Germline V CDR1 and CDR2: SGHAT, FQNNGV. The CDR3 has 14 residues. Trimming removed 5 bases from V and 8 bases from J, with 15 bases in between. CDR3 protein: CASSNHRVREKLFF. The CDR3 nucleotides read TGTGCCAGCAGCAACCACAGGGTGAGGGAAAAACTGTTTTTT.

This chain links TRBV6-1 with TRBJ2-7, with 10 bases identical to TRBD1. Germline V gives CDR1 MNHNS, CDR2 SASEGT. The CDR3 spans 15 residues. With V trimmed by 1 base and J by 2 bases, 2 bases remained unmatched. In nucleotides, the CDR3 is TGTGCCAGCAGTGAAGGAGGGACAGGGGCCTACGAGCAGTACTTC. Protein: CASSEGGTGAYEQYF.

The chain has TRBV27 and TRBJ2-3; a weak D match, TRBD2 (6 bases). The V end lost 3 bases, the J end lost 2 bases, and 12 bases lay between the germline ends. The germline V gene has CDR1 MNHEY and CDR2 SMNVEV (reference sequence). The CDR3 covers 15 residues. The CDR3 reads CASSFGVADTDTQYF. CDR3 sequence (DNA): TGTGCCAGCAGTTTTGGGGTAGCGGACACAGATACGCAGTATTTT.

The chain carries TRBV12-5 and TRBJ2-3; possible D gene TRBD2, 6 bases. Trimming pared 3 bases from V and 4 bases from J, leaving 14 bases between. This CDR3 is 15 amino acids long. The germline V gene encodes CDR1 LGHNT and CDR2 FRNRAP. CDR3 region: CASGFGGNWADTQYF. The CDR3 nucleotides are TGTGCTAGTGGTTTCGGGGGAAACTGGGCAGATACGCAGTATTTT.

The chain links TRBV13 to TRBJ2-7; D is uncertain. This CDR3 region has 11 residues. CDR1 and CDR2 (germline): PRHDT, FYEKMQ (reference sequence). The V and J ends lost 2 bases and 5 bases respectively, with 4 bases between them. CDR3 amino acids: CASSLIDEQYF. In DNA form, the CDR3 reads TGTGCCAGCAGCTTAATCGACGAGCAGTACTTC.

This clone was counted a single time. The chain recombines TRBV30 with TRBJ1-5; D unclear. This CDR3 is built from 13 residues. V lost 8 bases, J lost 5 bases, and 16 bases lay in between. CDR1 is GTSNPN and CDR2 is SVGIG in the germline V gene (reference sequence). This CDR3 reads CALGPGADQPQHF. CDR3 DNA sequence: TGTGCCCTCGGTCCAGGTGCGGATCAGCCCCAGCATTTT.